This T cell receptor beta chain was captured by sequencing in a study of beta chain features in type 1 diabetes (dated by TCRdb to the late 2010s). About the investigation overall: Mean age, gender distribution, total cell number and subset yield were not different between patients and healthy donors. A total of under 140,000,000 sorted cells were examined across all samples, and the number of cells per subset was strongly correlated with RNA yield. The study compared the TCRB repertoires of sorted circulating CD4+ T cell subsets in recently diagnosed type 1 diabetes patients with those in matched healthy donors. Whereas all 30 or so donors provided naive and central memory subsets, regulatory and stem cell-like memory subsets were isolated from just 8 patients and about eight healthy donors. What the work shows at the level of the full study, not this receptor alone: In all four CD4+ subsets, TCRB CDR3 length was moderately but significantly shorter in type 1 diabetes patients. Because cDNA was sequenced instead of genomic DNA, activated cells with high expression could be over-represented, although the groups did not differ in activation or CD3 levels. Naive, central memory and regulatory TCRB repertoires appeared to be more similar among patients than among healthy donors. Fewer insertions and more nucleotide deletions at VDJ recombination sites were observed in patients with type 1 diabetes, implying thymic rearrangement abnormalities. Shorter templates might be favored by PCR, yet because patient and control samples were amplified and corrected together, any such skew would affect both groups equally. Because small numbers of individuals were included in the HLA sub-analyses, any influence of HLA type on TCRB rearrangement was left unresolved.

From cysteine to phenylalanine, the CDR3 is 17 amino acids long. Only the CDR3 part of the read is kept: 51 bases, read in frame from the first base. CDR1 LNHNV and CDR2 YYDKDF are derived from the germline V gene (reference sequence). Germline trimming amounts to 3 bases on V and 4 bases on J, with 10 as the count of junction bases outside the gene matches. This clone was recorded at least ten times. It has no known antigen specificity. Qualities for individual bases were not recorded, and no much larger clone is one base off. All of the isolated RNA was reverse transcribed with the High Capacity cDNA Reverse Transcription Kit, so expressed TCRB transcripts were sequenced. Deep immunoSEQ sequencing was performed on naive, central memory and regulatory T cell samples, with an average of roughly 3.5 million total reads per sample. After sorted cells were lysed in RLT buffer, RNA was extracted with DNase-treated RNeasy Micro or Mini kits, with the choice depending on cell number. To prevent cross-contamination, every cell subset was processed on its own, while patient and healthy donor samples were processed together. The immunoSEQ multiplex PCR was used to amplify TCRB sequences from cDNA, generating 87-bp fragments that spanned the CDR3 region. Amplicons were sequenced on the Illumina HiSeq platform. As for the authors' bioinformatics: PCR bias was corrected computationally using synthetic template baselines, and reads within Hamming distance 2 were collapsed, with unmergeable singletons discarded. Reads were aligned against IMGT so that V, D and J genes, CDR3 length and insertions or deletions at six rearrangement sites could be assigned. Within each subset, clonotype counts were normalized to sorted cell number, and only after that were true diversity and Gini coefficients computed with the tcR R package. The overlap coefficient, calculated on TCRB nucleotide sequences, was used to measure repertoire sharing. As a proxy for the pre-selection repertoire, out-of-frame TCRB sequences from naive cells were analyzed. TCRdb took this table from immuneACCESS and kept in-frame rearrangements with V and J called. Such tables lack part of the clones; where checked against another copy, unresolved V genes explain under half of the gap, and the rest is unexplained. V and J calls and clone size are copied from that table; D and trimming were computed from the DNA. A total of 200,000 to 250,000 clones appear in this sample, 7.5% to 10% of them only once. 0.03% to 0.04% of the sample comes from the top ten.

A single peripheral blood draw of about 116 mL on average was collected from each donor into heparinised tubes. A BD FACSAria II was used to sort naive, central memory, regulatory and stem cell-like memory CD4+ T cells with a panel that included CD45RO, CCR7, CD25, CD127, CD95 and CD27. Purity was above 98% for every sorted population. PBMCs were isolated immediately by Lymphoprep density gradient centrifugation and stained directly without culture. To minimize batch effects, samples were stained and sorted in pairs, one healthy donor with one patient per experiment. Recombination joined TRBV15 with TRBJ1-5, with 9 middle bases fitting TRBD1. The receptor was isolated from a young woman in good health. The sample was naive CD4+ T cells from blood. This specimen's cell subset or site label, interpreted: true naive CD4+ T cells. The sequenced DNA: TGTGCCACCAGCAGTTTCTCGGGACAGGGAAGGAATCAGCCCCAGCATTTT. Its protein product is CATSSFSGQGRNQPQHF.